These 32 T cell receptor beta chains were all obtained from the same sample, sequenced in a study of siplizumab effects on memory and regulatory T cells. This table comes from immunoSEQ multiplex PCR, and its TCRdb copy is limited to in-frame clones, with some not included. The sample records some 75,000 clones, 93% being singletons. Sequences were obtained from CD8+ T cells sorted from blood. These receptors originate from a human donor in good health.

The V call is TRBV2, the J call TRBJ2-7; the D gene is possibly TRBD2 (5 bases). With 6 bases removed from V and 2 bases from J, the gap between germline ends came to 14 bases. The CDR3 length is 14 residues. Germline V lookup: CDR1 SNHLY, CDR2 FYNNEI. CDR3 in DNA: TGTGCCAGCAGGACCGGTGGGGAGACCTACGAGCAGTACTTC. This codes for CASRTGGETYEQYF.

The chain couples TRBV11-3 to TRBJ1-1; D is uncertain. V lost 1 base and J lost 1, with 4 bases in between. This CDR3 contains 13 residues. Germline loops: CDR1 SGHNT, CDR2 YENEEA. In nucleotides, the CDR3 is TGTGCCAGCAGCTTAGGCAGGAACACTGAAGCTTTCTTT. Its translation is CASSLGRNTEAFF.

The chain uses TRBV4-3 and TRBJ2-5; tentatively, D is TRBD2 (5 bases). Germline V gives CDR1 LGHNA, CDR2 YSLEER. The CDR3 spans 15 residues. V lost 0 bases, J lost 2 bases, and 10 bases lay in between. The CDR3 here is CASSQDPWRQETQYF. CDR3 DNA: TGCGCCAGCAGCCAAGACCCCTGGAGGCAAGAGACCCAGTACTTC.

The chain carries TRBV7-3 and TRBJ1-1; 11 nucleotides line up with TRBD1. V was pared by 4 bases and J by 5 bases, with 3 bases of the junction left unmatched. This CDR3 contains 14 residues. CDR1 is SGHTA and CDR2 is FQGTGA in the germline V gene. The DNA of the CDR3 is TGTGCCAGCAGCTGGACAGGGGGCGAGACTGAAGCTTTCTTT. Amino acid sequence: CASSWTGGETEAFF.

This clone was found once. This chain uses TRBV7-8 with TRBJ1-1; possibly TRBD1 for D (5 bases). The V gene lost 2 bases and the J gene lost 1 base, with 17 bases spanning the gap. The CDR3 has 17 amino acids. Germline lookup yields CDR1 SGHVS and CDR2 FQNEAQ. CDR3 nucleotides: TGTGCCAGCAGCTTAAGGGACGGCGGGACGGAGAACACTGAAGCTTTCTTT. Translated, it gives CASSLRDGGTENTEAFF.

The chain links TRBV9 to TRBJ2-7; TRBD2 might be the D (5 bases). CDR1 and CDR2 (germline): SGDLS, YYNGEE. The V and J ends lost 3 bases and 2 bases respectively, with 15 bases between them. The length of the CDR3 is 15 residues. The CDR3: CASSAAGLAAYEQYF. CDR3 nucleotide sequence: TGTGCCAGCAGCGCGGCCGGACTGGCCGCCTACGAGCAGTACTTC. Full variable domain (remainder filled in from reference TRBV9 and TRBJ2-7): DSGVTQTPKHLITATGQRVTLRCSPRSGDLSVYWYQQSLDQGLQFLIQYYNGEERAKGNILERFSAQQFPDLHSELNLSSLELGDSALYFCASSAAGLAAYEQYFGPGTRLTVT.

To note about this clone: Other DNA sequences in this sample translate to the same CDR3. The V and J genes are TRBV27 and TRBJ2-7, with D possibly called TRBD1 or TRBD2 (5 bases each). The CDR3 loop spans 13 amino acids. Germline CDR1 is MNHEY and CDR2 is SMNVEV (reference sequence). Trimming left V 6 bases short and J 0 bases short, with 9 bases between. The DNA for the CDR3 is TGTGCCAGCAGCCTTGGGACCTCCTACGAGCAGTACTTC. Its protein product is CASSLGTSYEQYF.

The rearrangement joins TRBV4-2 to TRBJ2-7; D gene ambiguous. The ends were cut back, 0 bases at V and 1 base at J, with 7 bases in the middle. From germline, CDR1 is LGHNA and CDR2 YNFKEQ. The CDR3 contains 14 residues. DNA of the CDR3: TGTGCCAGCAGCCAAGATTCGACTTCCTACGAGCAGTACTTC. Its translation is CASSQDSTSYEQYF.

This sequence joins TRBV29-1 and TRBJ2-1, with a weak D call TRBD2 (6 bases). Germline values: CDR1 SQVTM, CDR2 ANQGSEA. V lost 1 base and J 0 bases, leaving 19 bases between the germline ends. This CDR3 has 18 residues. In DNA form, the CDR3 reads TGCAGCGTTGAAGGGGGACTCCAGGCCTTTGACTCCTACAATGAGCAGTTCTTC. Protein: CSVEGGLQAFDSYNEQFF.

The chain carries TRBV5-6 and TRBJ2-3; 9 bases match TRBD1. This CDR3 has 13 residues. Unmatched junction bases numbered 3, after V lost 4 bases and J lost 6 bases. Germline V gene data show CDR1 as SGHDT and CDR2 as YYEEEE. CDR3 protein: CASSGDREDTQYF. In DNA form, the CDR3 reads TGTGCCAGCAGCGGGGACAGGGAGGATACGCAGTATTTT.

The chain carries TRBV19 and TRBJ2-1; D remains ambiguous. Germline assignment: CDR1 LNHDA and CDR2 SQIVND (reference sequence). The CDR3 is made up of 13 amino acids. V gave up 8 bases and J gave up 0 bases, with 8 bases separating them. The CDR3 coding sequence is TGTGCCAGTTCCCAGAGCTCCTACAATGAGCAGTTCTTC. This encodes CASSQSSYNEQFF.

The chain recombines TRBV30 with TRBJ2-7, with 10 bases that match TRBD1. The CDR3 runs 14 residues. Looked up from germline, CDR1 is GTSNPN and CDR2 is SVGIG (reference sequence). Losses at the gene ends were 1 base for V and 6 bases for J; bases not matched to a gene: 6. In nucleotides, the CDR3 is TGTGCCTGGAGTGCGGGGACAGGGGCTATCGAGCAGTACTTC. Its translation is CAWSAGTGAIEQYF.

The gene calls are TRBV9 and TRBJ1-5; a weak D match, TRBD1 (6 bases). V dropped 3 bases and J dropped 0 bases, with 7 bases sitting between them. The CDR3 is 14 amino acids. Looked up from germline, CDR1 is SGDLS and CDR2 is YYNGEE. The DNA for the CDR3 is TGTGCCAGCAGCGAGGGGGATAGCAATCAGCCCCAGCATTTT. Amino acid sequence: CASSEGDSNQPQHF.

In DNA form, the CDR3 reads TGCGCCAGCAGCCAAGTATCCGGCAACTATGGCTACACCTTC. Translated: CASSQVSGNYGYTF. The chain carries TRBV4-3 and TRBJ1-2; unclear D gene. V gave up 1 base and J gave up 2 bases, with 8 bases separating them. There are 14 residues in the CDR3. Germline CDR1 LGHNA, CDR2 YSLEER.

This chain joins TRBV6-5 and TRBJ1-1, with TRBD1 matching over 9 bases. Germline CDR1 reads MNHEY; CDR2 reads SVGAGI. This CDR3 has 13 amino acids. After removal of 9 bases from V and 4 bases from J, the junction contained 6 bases not matched to a gene. CDR3 DNA: TGTGCCAGTGGACAGGGGATGGTCACTGAAGCTTTCTTT. This codes for CASGQGMVTEAFF.

This chain links TRBV4-3 with TRBJ1-4; 7 bases match TRBD1. V lost 4 bases and J lost 5; bases outside the gene matches: 4. The CDR3 is made up of 14 amino acids. Germline V gives CDR1 LGHNA, CDR2 YSLEER. CDR3 sequence: CASSPGTVNEKLFF. The CDR3 DNA reads TGCGCCAGCAGCCCCGGGACAGTCAATGAAAAACTGTTTTTT.

This rearrangement joins TRBV29-1 to TRBJ2-3, with 10 positions matching TRBD1. Germline CDR1 is SQVTM and CDR2 is ANQGSEA. V lost 2 bases, J lost 6 bases, and 14 bases stayed unmatched. The CDR3 has 17 amino acids. The CDR3 is CSVEYVGQGEKLDTQYF. CDR3 nucleotides: TGCAGCGTTGAATACGTCGGACAGGGGGAAAAATTGGATACGCAGTATTTT.

V gene TRBV2 combines with J gene TRBJ1-2; 8 bases align to TRBD1. The CDR3 loop spans 17 amino acids. V gave up 6 bases and J gave up 4 bases; unmatched junction bases: 16. CDR1 is SNHLY and CDR2 is FYNNEI in the germline V gene. DNA for the CDR3: TGTGCCAGCAGCGCCGGTGGACAGGGTTCGTTTACCTATGGCTACACCTTC. This codes for CASSAGGQGSFTYGYTF.

The rearrangement joins TRBV11-2 to TRBJ2-2; TRBD2 aligns across 12 bases. This CDR3 is built from 17 residues. Germline lookup yields CDR1 SGHAT and CDR2 FQNNGV. The V gene end was trimmed by 4 bases and the J gene end by 7 bases; junction bases not matched to a gene: 10. CDR3: CASSYALAGGPGGELFF. As DNA, the CDR3 is TGTGCCAGCAGCTACGCGCTAGCGGGGGGGCCAGGCGGGGAGCTGTTTTTT.

J is TRBJ2-7 and V is TRBV19; TRBD1 might be the D (5 bases). The germline V and J ends were trimmed by 4 bases and 3 bases, with 10 bases remaining between them. CDR3 length equals 13 residues. Germline CDR1 LNHDA, CDR2 SQIVND (reference sequence). This CDR3 reads CASSKQVHYEQYF. CDR3 nucleotide sequence: TGTGCCAGTAGTAAACAGGTACACTACGAGCAGTACTTC.

CDR3 bases: TGTGCCAGCAGCTTAACAGTTTCTAACTACTACGAGCAGTACTTC. Encoded protein: CASSLTVSNYYEQYF. The rearrangement uses TRBV7-3 and TRBJ2-7; D is unclear. V lost 0 bases, J lost 3 bases, and 12 bases lay in between. The CDR3 length is 15 residues. The V gene's germline CDR1 is SGHTA and CDR2 FQGTGA.

The J gene is TRBJ1-2, the V gene TRBV27, with D possibly matching TRBD1 (5 bases). This CDR3 region has 14 residues. Germline-derived CDR1 and CDR2 are MNHEY and SMNVEV (reference sequence). V was clipped by 5 bases and J by 4 bases, with 14 bases between them. CDR3 in amino acids: CASSPRGGIYGYTF. DNA of the CDR3: TGTGCCAGCAGTCCCCGGGGGGGAATCTATGGCTACACCTTC.

The V gene is TRBV19, the J gene TRBJ2-1; D is perhaps TRBD1 or TRBD2 (5 bases each). V was clipped by 6 bases and J by 0 bases, with 12 bases between them. Germline V CDR1 and CDR2: LNHDA, SQIVND (reference sequence). The length of the CDR3 is 15 residues. CDR3 nucleotide sequence: TGTGCCAGTAGCTGGGGGTTCGGCTCCTACAATGAGCAGTTCTTC. It encodes CASSWGFGSYNEQFF.

The rearrangement links TRBV28 to TRBJ2-7; 15 bases map to TRBD2. The CDR3 covers 17 residues. Germline loops: CDR1 MDHEN, CDR2 SYDVKM. With V trimmed by 2 bases and J by 5 bases, 7 bases remained unmatched. CDR3 sequence: CASSLQGLAGGFDEQYF. The CDR3 DNA reads as TGTGCCAGCAGTTTACAGGGACTAGCGGGGGGATTCGACGAGCAGTACTTC.

CDR3 in amino acids: CASSLAGALEEQYF. The CDR3 DNA reads as TGTGCCAGCAGCTTAGCTGGAGCGCTGGAAGAGCAGTACTTC. This sequence joins TRBV11-2 and TRBJ2-7; D is undetermined. CDR1 and CDR2 from the germline V gene are SGHAT and FQNNGV. V was trimmed by 1 base and J by 7 bases, leaving 14 bases between them. CDR3 size: 14 residues.

This chain links TRBV29-1 with TRBJ1-1; TRBD1 might be the D (6 bases). Germline CDR1 and CDR2: SQVTM and ANQGSEA. With 7 bases removed from V and 4 bases from J, the gap between germline ends came to 13 bases. This CDR3 is built from 12 residues. CDR3 DNA sequence: TGCAGCGCCTACAGGGAGAGCACTGAAGCTTTCTTT. Translated: CSAYRESTEAFF.

This chain uses TRBV7-3 with TRBJ2-5, with D possibly being TRBD1 (6 bases). The V and J ends lost 3 bases and 5 bases respectively, with 13 bases between them. The germline V gene has CDR1 SGHTA and CDR2 FQGTGA. The CDR3 is 14 amino acids. CDR3: CASSFVAGVETQYF. The CDR3 DNA follows: TGTGCCAGCAGCTTCGTTGCAGGGGTGGAGACCCAGTACTTC.

V is TRBV5-1 and J is TRBJ2-7; perhaps TRBD2 as D (5 bases). The CDR3 length is 14 residues. CDR1 is SGHRS and CDR2 is YFSETQ in the germline V gene. V was shortened by 2 bases and J by 6 bases, with 15 bases between the two germline ends. As DNA, the CDR3 is TGCGCCAGCAGCTTCCCGGGGATAACATTCGAGCAGTACTTC. It translates to CASSFPGITFEQYF.

The chain combines TRBV5-1 with TRBJ2-5, with D unclear. V gave up 2 bases and J gave up 0 bases, with 2 bases separating them. This CDR3 spans 12 amino acids. Germline loops: CDR1 SGHRS, CDR2 YFSETQ. CDR3 in DNA: TGCGCCAGCAGCTTAGACCAAGAGACCCAGTACTTC. Translated, it gives CASSLDQETQYF.

The V gene is TRBV6-5, the J gene TRBJ2-7; 8 bases map to TRBD1. This CDR3 spans 14 amino acids. Germline CDR1 and CDR2: MNHEY and SVGAGI. V was clipped by 5 bases and J by 2 bases; unmatched bases: 5. The CDR3 loop reads CASSTPDRAYEQYF. Written as DNA, the CDR3 is TGTGCCAGCAGTACCCCGGACAGGGCCTACGAGCAGTACTTC.

The chain combines TRBV6-1 with TRBJ2-7; 11 bases fit TRBD2. Germline assignment: CDR1 MNHNS and CDR2 SASEGT. The CDR3 runs 13 residues. With 8 bases clipped from V and 6 bases from J, the junction kept 6 bases outside the gene matches. The CDR3 bases are TGTGCCAGCCTTAGCGGGGGGGCTGTCGAGCAGTACTTC. It is translated as CASLSGGAVEQYF.

The chain uses TRBV9 and TRBJ1-6, with D tentatively TRBD1 (5 bases). CDR1 and CDR2 (germline): SGDLS, YYNGEE. The CDR3 totals 16 residues. Trimming left V 3 bases short and J 9 bases short, with 19 bases between. This CDR3 reads CASSETSGTLSSPLHF. DNA of the CDR3: TGTGCCAGCAGCGAGACTTCAGGGACGCTGTCTTCACCCCTCCACTTT.